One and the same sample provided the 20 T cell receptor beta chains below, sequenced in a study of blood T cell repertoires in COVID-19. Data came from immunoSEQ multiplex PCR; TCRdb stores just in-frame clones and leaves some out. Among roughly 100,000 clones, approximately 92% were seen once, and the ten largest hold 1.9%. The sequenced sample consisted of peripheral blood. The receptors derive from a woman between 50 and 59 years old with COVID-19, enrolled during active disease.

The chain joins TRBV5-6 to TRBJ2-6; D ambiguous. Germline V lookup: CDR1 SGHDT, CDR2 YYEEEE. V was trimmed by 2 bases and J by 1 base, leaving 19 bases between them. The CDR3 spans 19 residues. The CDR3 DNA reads TGTGCCAGCAGCTTTGGCAGGTATAAGATCTCGTCTGGGGCCAACGTCCTGACTTTC. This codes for CASSFGRYKISSGANVLTF.

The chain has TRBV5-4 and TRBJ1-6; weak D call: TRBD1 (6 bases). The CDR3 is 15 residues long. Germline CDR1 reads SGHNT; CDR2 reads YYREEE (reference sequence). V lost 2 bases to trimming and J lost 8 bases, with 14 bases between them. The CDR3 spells CASSLYVEGDSPLHF. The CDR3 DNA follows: TGTGCCAGCAGCTTATATGTTGAGGGGGATTCACCCCTCCACTTT.

The CDR3 DNA sequence: TGTGCCAGCAGTTTAGGGCAGGGTCATGGCTACACCTTC. This gives the protein CASSLGQGHGYTF. The chain combines TRBV12-3 or TRBV12-4 with TRBJ1-2; possible D gene TRBD1, 5 bases. There are 13 residues in the CDR3. The V gene lost 1 base and the J gene lost 6 bases, with 9 bases spanning the gap.

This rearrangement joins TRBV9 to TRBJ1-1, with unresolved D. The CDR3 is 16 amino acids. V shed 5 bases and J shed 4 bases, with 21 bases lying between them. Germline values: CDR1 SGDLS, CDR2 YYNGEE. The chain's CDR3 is CASSSERPGLGTEAFF. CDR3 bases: TGTGCCAGCAGTTCAGAACGGCCGGGGTTGGGCACTGAAGCTTTCTTT.

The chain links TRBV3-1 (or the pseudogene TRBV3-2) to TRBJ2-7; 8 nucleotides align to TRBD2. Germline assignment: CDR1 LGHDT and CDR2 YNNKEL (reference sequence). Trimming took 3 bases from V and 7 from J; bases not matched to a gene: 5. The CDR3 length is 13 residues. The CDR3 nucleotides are TGTGCCAGCAGCCAGGCGGGACTAGTTGAGCAGTACTTC. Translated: CASSQAGLVEQYF.

The CDR3 DNA sequence: TGTGCCAGCAGCTTAGGTCCGGACAGGGGGCGCGGGTCCTACAATGAGCAGTTCTTC. As protein: CASSLGPDRGRGSYNEQFF. This chain uses TRBV7-2 with TRBJ2-1; TRBD1 matches 11 bases. The CDR3 runs to 19 residues. CDR1 SGHTA and CDR2 FQGNSA come from the germline V gene. Losses at the gene ends were 1 base for V and 1 base for J; bases not matched to a gene: 9.

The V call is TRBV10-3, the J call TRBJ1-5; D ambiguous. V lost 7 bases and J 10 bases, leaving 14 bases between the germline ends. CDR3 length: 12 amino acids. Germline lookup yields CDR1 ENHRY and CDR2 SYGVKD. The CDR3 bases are TGTGCCATCAACGGGGTTTTGAATCCCCAGCATTTT. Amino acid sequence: CAINGVLNPQHF.

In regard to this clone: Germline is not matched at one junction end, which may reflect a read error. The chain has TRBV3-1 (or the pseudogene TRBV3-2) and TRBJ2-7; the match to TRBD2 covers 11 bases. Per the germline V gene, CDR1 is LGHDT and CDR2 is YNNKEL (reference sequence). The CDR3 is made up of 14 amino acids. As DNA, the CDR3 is TGTGCCAGCAGTCAAGGGACTAGCGGCTACGAGCAGTACTTC. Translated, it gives CASSQGTSGYEQYF.

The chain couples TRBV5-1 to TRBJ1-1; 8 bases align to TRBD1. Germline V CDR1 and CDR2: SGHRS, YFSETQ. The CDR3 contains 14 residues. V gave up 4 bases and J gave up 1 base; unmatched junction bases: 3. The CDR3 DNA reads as TGCGCCAGCAGCCGGACAGGGAGGAACACTGAAGCTTTCTTT. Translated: CASSRTGRNTEAFF.

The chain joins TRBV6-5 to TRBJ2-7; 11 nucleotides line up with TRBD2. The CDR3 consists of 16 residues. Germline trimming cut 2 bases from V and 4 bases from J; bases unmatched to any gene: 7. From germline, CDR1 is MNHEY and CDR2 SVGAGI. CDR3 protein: CASSYPTSGGLYEQYF. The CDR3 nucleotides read TGTGCCAGCAGTTACCCAACTAGCGGGGGATTGTACGAGCAGTACTTC.

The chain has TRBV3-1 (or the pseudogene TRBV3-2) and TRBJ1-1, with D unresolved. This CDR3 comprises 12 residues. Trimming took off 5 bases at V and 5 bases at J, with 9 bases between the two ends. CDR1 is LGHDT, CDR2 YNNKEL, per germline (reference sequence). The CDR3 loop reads CASSYGRTEAFF. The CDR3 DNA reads TGTGCCAGCAGCTATGGGAGAACTGAAGCTTTCTTT.

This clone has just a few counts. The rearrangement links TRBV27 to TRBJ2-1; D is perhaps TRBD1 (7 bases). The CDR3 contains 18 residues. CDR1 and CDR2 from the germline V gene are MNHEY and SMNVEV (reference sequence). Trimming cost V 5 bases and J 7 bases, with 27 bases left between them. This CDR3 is CASSPLTGRSEGKNEQFF. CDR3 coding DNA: TGTGCCAGCAGTCCATTGACAGGGAGGTCTGAAGGAAAGAATGAGCAGTTCTTC.

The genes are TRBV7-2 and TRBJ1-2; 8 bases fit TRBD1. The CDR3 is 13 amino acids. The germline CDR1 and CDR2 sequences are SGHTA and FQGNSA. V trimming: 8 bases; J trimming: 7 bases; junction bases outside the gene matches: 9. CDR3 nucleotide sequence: TGTGCCAGCGCCAGGACAGGGTGGAGTGGCTACACCTTC. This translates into CASARTGWSGYTF.

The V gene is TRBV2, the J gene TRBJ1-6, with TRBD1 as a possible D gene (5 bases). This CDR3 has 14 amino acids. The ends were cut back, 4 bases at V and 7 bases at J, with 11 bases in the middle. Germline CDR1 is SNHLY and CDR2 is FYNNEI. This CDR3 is CASSGRGENSPLHF. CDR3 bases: TGTGCCAGCAGTGGTCGGGGGGAAAATTCACCCCTCCACTTT.

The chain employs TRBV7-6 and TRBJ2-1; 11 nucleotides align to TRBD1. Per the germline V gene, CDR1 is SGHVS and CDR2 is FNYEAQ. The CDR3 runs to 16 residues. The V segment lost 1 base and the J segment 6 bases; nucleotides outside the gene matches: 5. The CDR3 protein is CASSLVAGQGVNEQFF. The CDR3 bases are TGTGCCAGCAGCTTAGTCGCGGGACAGGGGGTCAATGAGCAGTTCTTC.

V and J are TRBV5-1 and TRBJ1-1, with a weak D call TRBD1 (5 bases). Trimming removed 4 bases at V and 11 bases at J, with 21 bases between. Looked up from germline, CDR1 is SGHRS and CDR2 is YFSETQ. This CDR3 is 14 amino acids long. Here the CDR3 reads CASSGGTERGEAFF. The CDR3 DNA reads TGCGCCAGCAGCGGGGGGACGGAGCGAGGGGAGGCTTTCTTT.

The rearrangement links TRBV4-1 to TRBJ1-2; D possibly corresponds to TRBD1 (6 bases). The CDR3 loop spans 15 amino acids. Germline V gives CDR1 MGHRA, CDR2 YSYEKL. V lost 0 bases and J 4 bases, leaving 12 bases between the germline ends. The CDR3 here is CASSQDPGALYGYTF. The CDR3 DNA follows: TGCGCCAGCAGCCAAGATCCAGGGGCCCTCTATGGCTACACCTTC.

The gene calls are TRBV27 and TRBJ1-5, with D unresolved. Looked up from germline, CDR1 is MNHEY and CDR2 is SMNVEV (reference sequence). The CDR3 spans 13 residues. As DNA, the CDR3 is TGTGCGAGCGGCCTGGCCGTCAATCAGCCCCAGCATTTT. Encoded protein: CASGLAVNQPQHF.

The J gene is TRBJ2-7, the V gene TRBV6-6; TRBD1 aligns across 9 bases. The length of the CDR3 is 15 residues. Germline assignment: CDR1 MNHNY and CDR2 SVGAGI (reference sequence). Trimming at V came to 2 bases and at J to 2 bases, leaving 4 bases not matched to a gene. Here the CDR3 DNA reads TGTGCCAGCAGTTACCTACAGGGGGCCGCCTACGAGCAGTACGTC. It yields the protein CASSYLQGAAYEQYV.

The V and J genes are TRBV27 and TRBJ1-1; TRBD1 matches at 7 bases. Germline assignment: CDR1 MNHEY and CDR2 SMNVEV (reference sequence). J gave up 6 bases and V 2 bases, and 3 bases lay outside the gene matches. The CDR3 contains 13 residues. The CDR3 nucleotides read TGTGCCAGCAGTTTAGGCAGGGGGGCTGAAGCTTTCTTT. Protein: CASSLGRGAEAFF.